This T cell receptor beta chain was captured by sequencing in a study of blood T cell repertoires in COVID-19. Study summary: Donors in the United States, Italy and Spain gave samples during acute or convalescent COVID-19.

Trimming pared 5 bases from V and 2 bases from J, leaving 25 bases between. Germline V gives CDR1 MNHEY, CDR2 SMNVEV (reference sequence). This CDR3 contains 19 residues. In the source study's methods: Scientists estimated how many nucleated cells there were by amplifying reference gene primers. Assay: immunoSEQ multiplex PCR; the TCRdb copy retains only in-frame clones and omits some. From that table come the V and J calls and clone size; the DNA was used to work out D and trimming. Here the sample spans 300,000 to 450,000 clones, around 87% being singletons. This TCR was sampled from a human donor in a cohort sampled during active COVID-19. V is TRBV27 and J is TRBJ1-3; TRBD1 might be the D (5 bases). Sequencing was done on a sample of peripheral blood. CDR3 loop: CASSQYSPLAGRPGNTIYF. Written as DNA, the CDR3 is TGTGCCAGCAGTCAGTACTCACCGCTGGCAGGGCGGCCTGGAAACACCATATATTTT.